What follows is one T cell receptor (beta chain) and its context. Antigen unknown. This entry comes from a study of somatic mutations in cytotoxic T cells in rheumatoid arthritis. Study-wide background: T-cell populations stained with V beta antibodies were in some cases flow-sorted at nearly 100% purity, including V beta1+ cells that were sequenced for TCRB. Notes on the study in general: Rheumatoid arthritis patients showed CD8+ clonality increasing with age, unlike healthy controls.

The assay was immunoSEQ multiplex PCR, and TCRdb's table has in-frame clones only and misses some. The sample lists some 29,000 clones, around 86% occurring once. The CDR3 has 14 amino acids. Germline CDR1 and CDR2: MRHNA and SNTAGT. The V end lost 0 bases, the J end lost 8 bases, and 11 bases lay between the germline ends. The sequenced sample was CD8+ T cells sorted from blood. The chain joins TRBV6-4 to TRBJ2-1; D gene uncertain. This clonotype was obtained from an adult with rheumatoid arthritis. The CDR3 DNA is TGTGCCAGCAGTGACTCCCCTAGTCGACATGAGCAGTTCTTC. Protein product: CASSDSPSRHEQFF.